This record looks at one T cell receptor (beta chain) sequence and its context. Per the germline V gene, CDR1 is KGHSH and CDR2 is LQKENI. This CDR3 has 13 residues. Trimming pared 1 base from V and 4 bases from J, leaving 5 bases between. Libraries were prepared by immunoSEQ multiplex PCR; TCRdb keeps only in-frame clonotypes and omits some of them. Here the sample spans 70,000 to 85,000 clones, 90% to 95% being singletons. This record comes from a study of control samples from healthy donors and cancer patients. Sequenced input: blood. This chain links TRBV18 with TRBJ1-5, with D possibly TRBD1 on 5 matching bases. The receptor was derived from a man aged 50 or older in good health. DNA of the CDR3: TGTGCCAGCTCACCACGACAGAATCAGCCCCAGCATTTT. This codes for CASSPRQNQPQHF.